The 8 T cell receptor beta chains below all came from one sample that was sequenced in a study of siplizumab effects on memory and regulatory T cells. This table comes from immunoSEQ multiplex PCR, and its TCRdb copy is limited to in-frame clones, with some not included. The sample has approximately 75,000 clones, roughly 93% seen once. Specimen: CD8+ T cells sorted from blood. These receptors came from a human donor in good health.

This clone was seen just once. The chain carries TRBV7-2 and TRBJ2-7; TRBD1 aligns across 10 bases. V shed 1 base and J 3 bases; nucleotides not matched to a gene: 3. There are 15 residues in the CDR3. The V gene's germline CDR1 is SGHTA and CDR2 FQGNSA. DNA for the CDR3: TGTGCCAGCAGCTTAGGGACAGGGGGGGGCTACGAGCAGTACTTC. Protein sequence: CASSLGTGGGYEQYF. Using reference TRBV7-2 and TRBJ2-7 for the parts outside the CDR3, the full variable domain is GAGVSQSPSNKVTEKGKDVELRCDPISGHTALYWYRQSLGQGLEFLIYFQGNSAPDKSGLPSDRFSAERTGGSVSTLTIQRTQQEDSAVYLCASSLGTGGGYEQYFGPGTRLTVT.

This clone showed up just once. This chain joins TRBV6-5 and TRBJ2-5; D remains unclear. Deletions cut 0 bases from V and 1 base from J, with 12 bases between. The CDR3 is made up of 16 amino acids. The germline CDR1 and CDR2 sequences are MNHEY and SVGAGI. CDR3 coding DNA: TGTGCCAGCAGTTACTCGCAAACAGAGCTCCAAGAGACCCAGTACTTC. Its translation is CASSYSQTELQETQYF.

The CDR3 loop reads CASSSGLHGYEQYF. DNA for the CDR3: TGTGCCAGCAGCTCCGGACTGCATGGCTACGAGCAGTACTTC. The V and J genes are TRBV5-5 and TRBJ2-7, with D possibly matching TRBD2 (5 bases). Trimming took off 3 bases at V and 3 bases at J, with 13 bases between the two ends. The CDR3 has 14 residues. Per germline, CDR1 SGHKS and CDR2 YYEKEE (reference sequence).

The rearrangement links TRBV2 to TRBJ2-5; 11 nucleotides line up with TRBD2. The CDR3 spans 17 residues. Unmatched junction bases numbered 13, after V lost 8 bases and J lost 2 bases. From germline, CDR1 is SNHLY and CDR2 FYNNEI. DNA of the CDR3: TGTGCCAGCCCATCACATCAACTAGCGGGGGAACAAGAGACCCAGTACTTC. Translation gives CASPSHQLAGEQETQYF.

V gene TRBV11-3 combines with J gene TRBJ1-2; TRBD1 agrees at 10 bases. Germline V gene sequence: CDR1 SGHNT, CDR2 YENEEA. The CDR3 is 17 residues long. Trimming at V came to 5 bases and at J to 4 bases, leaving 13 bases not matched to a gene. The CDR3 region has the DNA TGTGCCAGCAGCCATAGGGTCGGACAGGGGGATTTCTATGGCTACACCTTC. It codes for CASSHRVGQGDFYGYTF.

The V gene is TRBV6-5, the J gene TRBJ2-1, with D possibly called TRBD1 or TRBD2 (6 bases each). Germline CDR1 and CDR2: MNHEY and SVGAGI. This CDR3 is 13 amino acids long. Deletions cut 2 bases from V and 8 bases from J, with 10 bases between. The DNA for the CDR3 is TGTGCCAGCAGTTACGACGGGGGCGATGAGCAGTTCTTC. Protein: CASSYDGGDEQFF.

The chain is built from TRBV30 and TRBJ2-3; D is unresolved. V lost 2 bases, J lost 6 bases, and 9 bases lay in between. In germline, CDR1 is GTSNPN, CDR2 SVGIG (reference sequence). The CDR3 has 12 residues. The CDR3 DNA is TGTGCCTGGAGTCCCGTCGTGGATACGCAGTATTTT. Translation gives CAWSPVVDTQYF.

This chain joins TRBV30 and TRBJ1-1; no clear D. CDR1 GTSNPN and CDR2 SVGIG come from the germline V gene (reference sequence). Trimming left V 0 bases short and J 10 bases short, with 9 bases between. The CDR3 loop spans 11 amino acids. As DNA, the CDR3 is TGTGCCTGGAGTGTTACGCTGGTAGCTTTCTTT. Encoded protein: CAWSVTLVAFF.